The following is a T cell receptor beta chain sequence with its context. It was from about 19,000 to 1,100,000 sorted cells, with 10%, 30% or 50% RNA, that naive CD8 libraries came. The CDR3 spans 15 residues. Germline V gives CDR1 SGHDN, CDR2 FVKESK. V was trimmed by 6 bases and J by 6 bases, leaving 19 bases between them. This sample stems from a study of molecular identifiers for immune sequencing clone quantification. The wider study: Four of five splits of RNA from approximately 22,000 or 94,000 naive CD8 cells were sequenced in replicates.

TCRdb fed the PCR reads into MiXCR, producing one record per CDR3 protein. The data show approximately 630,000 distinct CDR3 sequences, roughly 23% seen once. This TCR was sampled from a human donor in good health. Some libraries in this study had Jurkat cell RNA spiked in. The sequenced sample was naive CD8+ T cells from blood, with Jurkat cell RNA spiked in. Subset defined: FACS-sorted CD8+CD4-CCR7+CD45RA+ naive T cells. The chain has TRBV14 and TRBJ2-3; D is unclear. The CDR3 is CASSFVAGRADTQYF. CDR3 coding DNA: TGTGCCAGCAGTTTCGTTGCAGGTCGGGCTGATACGCAGTATTTT.